Given below is one TCR beta chain in context. This clonotype turned up a few times. Which antigen it targets is not known. It has no much larger one-base neighbor in the sample; base qualities were not kept. This sample's treatment or condition label indicates: live attenuated yellow fever vaccine strain. PBMCs were isolated from peripheral blood using a standard Ficoll-Paque protocol. Dynabeads CD4 and CD8 positive selection kits were used to isolate the CD4 and CD8 T-cell fractions. TriZol was used to extract RNA from bulk PBMCs, CD4 and CD8 fractions, and dextramer-positive and dextramer-negative fractions. The record originates from a study of T cells after yellow fever vaccination (dated by TCRdb to the late 2010s). Study-level background: The SMART-Seq v4 Ultra Low Input RNA kit was used to prepare libraries from fractions with low cell numbers. Bulk PBMC replicates and cell subsets were isolated from blood drawn at multiple timepoints before and after both primary and secondary immunization. To track T-cell clones before and after primary and booster YFV17D yellow fever vaccination, bulk TCR alpha and beta repertoires were sequenced longitudinally. The cohort comprised two healthy male donors, one aged 18 to 30 and one aged 30 to 40 years.

The CDR3 has 14 amino acids, counting the end cysteine and phenylalanine. Only the CDR3 part of the read is kept: 42 bases, read in frame from the first base. Trimming removed 5 bases from V and 3 bases from J; the gene matches leave 3 bases unexplained. CDR1 and CDR2 (SGHTA, FQGTGA) derive from the germline V gene. Beyond this particular receptor, the publication reports: Computational filtering was needed because FACS-sorted repertoires could contain abundant contaminating clonotypes from the bulk population. A small share of clonotypes was detected in both CD4 and CD8 compartments, with the overlap likely arising from convergent recombination. The secondary T-cell response was found to be weaker but faster than the primary response, with a peak reached on day 5 rather than on day 15. After the booster, most clones that had expanded after primary vaccination were detected again (approximately 95% of CD4 and over 75% of CD8), suggesting broad maintenance of memory. Because the study included only a couple of donors, the extent to which the findings can be generalized is limited.

The run used an Illumina NovaSeq 6000. TCR cDNA was made using 5'RACE template switching, a step that added a universal primer site and unique molecular identifiers. Priming of cDNA synthesis was performed from both the TCR alpha and TCR beta constant segments. Library amplification involved two PCR steps, and the second step added sample barcodes and sequencing adapters. Sequencing of the libraries was done on either Illumina HiSeq 2500 (2x100 bp) or NovaSeq (2x150 bp). The paper's data handling went like this. Demultiplexing of reads and collapsing into UMI consensus sequences were performed with MIGEC, and V(D)J alignment was carried out with MiXCR. Vaccine-responding clonotypes were defined with edgeR using replicate PBMC samples, requiring FDR below 0.01 and a log2 fold change above 5 up to day 15. CD4 or CD8 identity was assigned to each bulk clonotype according to whether the clonotype was present at higher abundance in the sequenced CD4 repertoire or the sequenced CD8 repertoire. Starting from the raw public reads, TCRdb applied fastp trimming at Q25, assembled clones with MiXCR and retained in-frame beta chains. Here each entry gathers all rows of one CDR3 protein and keeps the most common genes and DNA. TCRdb, not the authors, supplied the V and J calls. The sample table holds about 170,000 distinct CDR3 sequences, of which 9.5% to 12% were seen once. The ten largest clones represent 30% to 45% of the sample.

The chain is assembled from TRBV7-3 and TRBJ2-7, with TRBD1 identical over 11 junction bases. Sequenced material: CD8+ T cells sorted from PBMCs, taken 15 days after the yellow fever booster vaccination. The clonotype was recovered from a man between 18 and 35 years old who received the YFV17D yellow fever vaccine. The CDR3: CASSQGQGVYEQYF. Here is the DNA: TGTGCCAGCAGCCAGGGACAGGGGGTCTACGAGCAGTACTTC.